Here is one TCR beta chain with its context. The junction had 5 bases not matched to a gene; V was cut back by 8 bases and J by 3 bases. CDR3 length: 14 residues. Germline assignment: CDR1 MNHEY and CDR2 SVGAGI. The data belong to a study of blood T cell repertoires in COVID-19. Background on the study: Nucleic acid was either cDNA or gDNA, and it came from T cells, B-cell-depleted T cells, or PBMCs.

Sequencing was performed with immunoSEQ multiplex PCR; in TCRdb, only in-frame clones are kept and a portion is missing. The data show 180,000 or so clones, with about 88% seen just once and less than 1% held by the top ten. The sequenced material came from peripheral blood. The sequence was obtained from a man younger than 35 with acute or convalescent COVID-19. This chain joins TRBV6-5 and TRBJ2-2, with TRBD1 matching 8 bases. DNA of the CDR3: TGTGCCAGCGTCTCACAGGGGGACACCGGGGAGCTGTTTTTT. It is translated as CASVSQGDTGELFF.